This TCR beta chain was observed in a study of molecular identifiers for immune sequencing clone quantification. Libraries for naive CD8 T cells, which were made from about 20,000 to 1,000,000 sorted cells, drew on 10%, 30% or 50% of the RNA. A CD8+CD4-CCR7+CD45RA+ phenotype served as the sorting definition for naive CD8 T cells. Study results and limitations: In cases of identical TCR molecules sharing a barcode, highly expanded clone sizes could be underestimated.

Germline CDR1 reads MDHEN; CDR2 reads SYDVKM. This CDR3 is 12 amino acids long. V shed 6 bases and J shed 10 bases, with 15 bases lying between them. TCRdb re-called the PCR reads with MiXCR, one entry per CDR3 protein. The data contain about half a million distinct CDR3 sequences, 20% to 25% of them seen just once; the ten biggest clones take up 0.65% to 0.95%. This clonotype has at least ten counts. Its antigen is unknown. The rearrangement links TRBV28 to TRBJ1-1; D is unclear. This TCR was sampled from a human donor in good health. Some libraries in this study had Jurkat cell RNA spiked in. The sample comprised naive CD8+ T cells from blood, with Jurkat cell RNA spiked in. The subset is: FACS-sorted CD8+CD4-CCR7+CD45RA+ naive T cells. As DNA, the CDR3 is TGTGCCAGCAGCACAGAGAGACAAGGAGCTTTCTTT. Amino acid sequence: CASSTERQGAFF.